This note documents a single TCR beta chain sequence. Its antigen is unidentified. CDR3 length: 16 amino acids. Germline V gene sequence: CDR1 MNHNS, CDR2 SASEGT. V lost 3 bases, J lost 2 bases, and 17 bases lay in between. This sample is drawn from a study of cytomegalovirus exposure and HLA in healthy donors. It was with 60 Vbeta and 13 Jbeta primers that the PCR ran. TCRdb keeps only in-frame clones here, not all; method: immunoSEQ multiplex PCR. Of under 150,000 clones in the sample, 82% were seen once. Overall study findings and caveats: A later analysis revealed that TCR association rates differed between HLA loci, peaking at DRB1 and bottoming out at HLA-C.

The V and J genes are TRBV6-1 and TRBJ2-7; TRBD1 is a possible D gene (6 bases). Sequenced input: PBMCs. The sequence derives from a male donor in good health and CMV-seronegative. Here the CDR3 reads CASSDPGGGRPYEQYF. CDR3 nucleotides: TGTGCCAGCAGTGACCCCGGTGGGGGCAGGCCCTACGAGCAGTACTTC.